This entry describes one T cell receptor beta chain. The V end lost 1 base, the J end lost 4 bases, and 19 bases lay between the germline ends. The CDR3 has 17 amino acids. Germline lookup yields CDR1 SGDLS and CDR2 YYNGEE. This record belongs to a study of blood T cell repertoires in COVID-19. Methods used by the authors: The assay estimated nucleated cells by amplifying reference gene primers. Clones were read by immunoSEQ multiplex PCR, and TCRdb kept only the in-frame ones, dropping some. From that table come the V and J calls and clone size; the DNA was used to work out D and trimming. Of approximately 100,000 clones listed, about 85% are singletons.

The V call is TRBV9, the J call TRBJ2-3, with D perhaps matching TRBD2 (6 bases). The sequence was obtained from a human donor in a cohort sampled during active COVID-19. The specimen was peripheral blood. CDR3 bases: TGTGCCAGCAGCGTACACCCCCAACTAGCTGTGGCAGATACGCAGTATTTT. Its protein product is CASSVHPQLAVADTQYF.